This passage covers 29 T cell receptor beta chains from one sample sequenced in a study of naive and memory T cell subsets. A UMI-containing oligonucleotide was joined by 3' ligation to the TCR cDNA template. Four PCR rounds used nested alpha and beta constant region primers plus the SP2 primer. TCRdb recomputed calls from the 5' RACE reads with MiXCR, one row per CDR3 protein. The data contain 55,000 to 65,000 distinct CDR3 sequences, 8% of them seen just once; the ten biggest clones take up less than 20%. The receptors were sampled from a female donor in good health.

This clonotype has a count of ten or more. The CDR3 spells CASSRNTEAFF. The CDR3 coding sequence is TGTGCCAGCAGCCGGAACACTGAAGCTTTCTTT. The chain recombines TRBV5-6 with TRBJ1-1, with D uncertain. CDR1 and CDR2 (germline): SGHDT, YYEEEE. V lost 4 bases and J lost 1, with 2 bases in between. This CDR3 has 11 amino acids.

Only a few counts were recorded for this clonotype. This chain connects TRBV4-1 to TRBJ2-7; 7 bases fit TRBD2. From germline, CDR1 is MGHRA and CDR2 YSYEKL. CDR3 size: 16 residues. The trim removed 0 bases at V and 3 bases at J, leaving 8 bases unmatched. In DNA, the CDR3 is TGCGCCAGCAGCCAAGACGGACTAGTGGGTTTCTACGAGCAGTACTTC. Its protein product is CASSQDGLVGFYEQYF.

The rearrangement joins TRBV27 to TRBJ2-4, with 11 nucleotides matching TRBD2. V trimming: 0 bases; J trimming: 2 bases; junction bases outside the gene matches: 6. Germline V gene lookup returns CDR1 MNHEY and CDR2 SMNVEV (reference sequence). CDR3 length: 18 amino acids. The CDR3 here is CASSLSSSGRSSKNIQYF. The CDR3 nucleotides read TGTGCCAGCAGTTTATCGTCTAGCGGGAGGTCGTCCAAAAACATTCAGTACTTC.

This clonotype has a count of ten or more. V gene TRBV3-1 combines with J gene TRBJ2-3, with 12 bases aligning to TRBD2. Germline V gives CDR1 LGHDT, CDR2 YNNKEL (reference sequence). The CDR3 is made up of 16 amino acids. The V gene end was trimmed by 4 bases and the J gene end by 3 bases; junction bases not matched to a gene: 5. CDR3 nucleotides: TGTGCCAGCAGCCTCTACCTAGCGGGGGGGACAGATACGCAGTATTTT. Translation gives CASSLYLAGGTDTQYF.

This clonotype was observed a handful of times. This sequence joins TRBV10-3 and TRBJ2-3, with 10 positions matching TRBD2. Germline values: CDR1 ENHRY, CDR2 SYGVKD. The CDR3 extends over 17 amino acids. After removal of 6 bases from V and 2 bases from J, the junction contained 11 bases not matched to a gene. CDR3: CAISPIKLAGSTDTQYF. The CDR3 nucleotides are TGTGCCATCAGCCCGATAAAACTAGCGGGGTCCACAGATACGCAGTATTTT.

This clonotype came up a few times. The chain recombines TRBV19 with TRBJ2-5, with D perhaps given as TRBD1 or TRBD2 (5 bases each). CDR1 is LNHDA and CDR2 is SQIVND in the germline V gene (reference sequence). This CDR3 region has 15 residues. Trimming cost V 3 bases and J 1 base, with 12 bases left between them. Written as DNA, the CDR3 is TGTGCCAGTAGTATCTTCGGGGCCTCCCAAGAGACCCAGTACTTC. Translating it yields CASSIFGASQETQYF. The whole variable domain, remainder taken from reference TRBV19 and TRBJ2-5, is DGGITQSPKYLFRKEGQNVTLSCEQNLNHDAMYWYRQDPGQGLRLIYYSQIVNDFQKGDIAEGYSVSREKKESFPLTVTSAQKNPTAFYLCASSIFGASQETQYFGPGTRLLVL.

Ten or more counts support this clonotype. V and J are TRBV4-1 and TRBJ2-2; no reliable D call. Between the trimmed V and J ends, which lost 4 bases and 1 base, there was a span of 7 bases. The CDR3 spans 14 residues. Germline CDR1 MGHRA, CDR2 YSYEKL. This CDR3 reads CASSLRENTGELFF. The CDR3 DNA is TGCGCCAGCAGCCTGAGAGAGAACACCGGGGAGCTGTTTTTT.

The J gene is TRBJ2-7, the V gene TRBV11-2; D uncertain. CDR3 length equals 16 residues. The germline V and J ends were trimmed by 1 base and 2 bases, with 15 bases remaining between them. CDR1 is SGHAT and CDR2 is FQNNGV in the germline V gene. The DNA for the CDR3 is TGTGCCAGCAGCTTAGGGTTCCCTCGCGCCACCTACGAGCAGTACTTC. The encoded protein is CASSLGFPRATYEQYF.

This clonotype has only a few counts. This rearrangement joins TRBV27 to TRBJ2-3, with 8 bases lining up with TRBD2. The CDR3 consists of 15 residues. Trimming cost V 6 bases and J 5 bases; bases outside gene matches: 10. In germline, CDR1 is MNHEY, CDR2 SMNVEV (reference sequence). The CDR3 spells CASSAPGLGKDTQYF. The CDR3 bases are TGTGCCAGCAGCGCGCCGGGACTAGGGAAAGATACGCAGTATTTT.

The sample holds a few counts of this clonotype. The genes are TRBV29-1 and TRBJ2-2; 13 bases align to TRBD2. The junction had 6 bases not matched to a gene; V was cut back by 6 bases and J by 5 bases. The CDR3 runs 15 residues. Germline lookup yields CDR1 SQVTM and CDR2 ANQGSEA. CDR3 nucleotides: TGCAGCGTGAAAAAACTAGCGGGGGGGACCGGGGAGCTGTTTTTT. As protein: CSVKKLAGGTGELFF.

This clonotype was observed many times. DNA for the CDR3: TGTGCCAGCAGCCCTGCCGGGACAAACTCCAAGTTAGCTTTCTTT. It encodes CASSPAGTNSKLAFF. The chain is built from TRBV3-1 and TRBJ1-1, with a weak D call TRBD1 (6 bases). Germline V gene lookup returns CDR1 LGHDT and CDR2 YNNKEL (reference sequence). This CDR3 comprises 15 residues. V lost 4 bases and J 10 bases, leaving 22 bases between the germline ends.

This clonotype has only a few counts. The chain couples TRBV13 to TRBJ1-2; TRBD1 aligns across 9 bases. Trimming at V came to 5 bases and at J to 4 bases, leaving 5 bases not matched to a gene. The CDR3 covers 14 residues. From germline, CDR1 is PRHDT and CDR2 FYEKMQ (reference sequence). Here the CDR3 reads CASSKQGAPYGYTF. For the CDR3, the DNA is TGTGCCAGCAGCAAACAGGGGGCCCCCTATGGCTACACCTTC.

The table lists this clonotype with a few counts. The chain links TRBV2 to TRBJ2-5, with D tentatively TRBD1 (5 bases). The V end lost 3 bases, the J end lost 3 bases, and 11 bases lay between the germline ends. Looked up from germline, CDR1 is SNHLY and CDR2 is FYNNEI. The length of the CDR3 is 14 residues. The CDR3 region has the DNA TGTGCCAGCAGTGAGGACCTCAGGGAAGAGACCCAGTACTTC. As protein: CASSEDLREETQYF.

This clonotype was detected once. The chain links TRBV19 to TRBJ2-7; 7 bases line up with TRBD1. From germline, CDR1 is LNHDA and CDR2 SQIVND (reference sequence). The CDR3 consists of 12 residues. V trimming: 10 bases; J trimming: 3 bases; junction bases outside the gene matches: 6. Here the CDR3 reads CATMGQFYEQYF. The DNA of the CDR3 is TGTGCCACCATGGGACAGTTCTACGAGCAGTACTTC.

This clonotype has at least ten counts. The chain joins TRBV9 to TRBJ2-3; TRBD2 matches at 13 bases. This CDR3 is 16 amino acids long. Unmatched junction bases numbered 6, after V lost 3 bases and J lost 5 bases. Germline CDR1 SGDLS, CDR2 YYNGEE. CDR3: CASSDGTSGVKDTQYF. For the CDR3, the DNA is TGTGCCAGCAGCGACGGGACTAGCGGGGTTAAAGATACGCAGTATTTT.

This clonotype was found a few times. The CDR3 nucleotides read TGCGCCAGCAGCTTGGCCTCTGGAGCCTCTGGGGCCAACGTCCTGACTTTC. Protein product: CASSLASGASGANVLTF. The chain is built from TRBV5-1 and TRBJ2-6; no definite D call. The CDR3 length is 17 residues. Germline V CDR1 and CDR2: SGHRS, YFSETQ. The germline V and J ends were trimmed by 0 bases and 0 bases, with 10 bases remaining between them.

The sample holds many counts of this clonotype. The chain has TRBV7-9 and TRBJ1-5, with unresolved D. Germline V gives CDR1 SEHNR, CDR2 FQNEAQ (reference sequence). The length of the CDR3 is 12 residues. The V gene lost 2 bases and the J gene lost 8 bases, with 7 bases spanning the gap. DNA of the CDR3: TGTGCCAGCAGCTTAACGAGTGAGCCCCAGCATTTT. Protein sequence: CASSLTSEPQHF.

The rearrangement joins TRBV19 to TRBJ2-1; D is unresolved. The germline gives CDR1 LNHDA, CDR2 SQIVND (reference sequence). This CDR3 spans 15 amino acids. Trimming left V 5 bases short and J 0 bases short, with 11 bases between. CDR3 sequence: CASSPTPSSYNEQFF. As DNA, the CDR3 is TGTGCCAGTAGTCCGACACCCTCCTCCTACAATGAGCAGTTCTTC.

This chain links TRBV14 with TRBJ2-5; D is undetermined. The CDR3 totals 14 residues. V was clipped by 1 base and J by 4 bases, with 10 bases between them. Germline CDR1 and CDR2: SGHDN and FVKESK. The CDR3 loop is CASSQGVWSETQYF. CDR3 nucleotides: TGTGCCAGCAGCCAAGGGGTCTGGTCAGAGACCCAGTACTTC.

This clonotype has ten or more counts. CDR3 coding DNA: TGCAGCGTTGGGGTGAAGGGGCTGGGTACTGAAGCTTTCTTT. Encoded protein: CSVGVKGLGTEAFF. The chain has TRBV29-1 and TRBJ1-1; a possible D gene is TRBD1 (5 bases). The CDR3 covers 14 residues. V lost 4 bases to trimming and J lost 5 bases, with 17 bases between them. CDR1 is SQVTM, CDR2 ANQGSEA, per germline.

This rearrangement joins TRBV28 to TRBJ1-5, with no clear D. CDR1 is MDHEN and CDR2 is SYDVKM in the germline V gene. The V and J ends lost 6 bases and 3 bases respectively, with 9 bases between them. The CDR3 loop spans 13 amino acids. CDR3 sequence reads: CASRVTPNQPQHF. CDR3 nucleotides: TGTGCCAGCAGAGTCACACCCAATCAGCCCCAGCATTTT.

This clonotype was seen at least ten times. The rearrangement links TRBV2 to TRBJ2-1, with 11 nucleotides matching TRBD1. The CDR3 spans 17 residues. J was trimmed by 7 bases and V by 4 bases; bases with no gene match: 12. Germline V lookup: CDR1 SNHLY, CDR2 FYNNEI. Here the CDR3 reads CASSAAGQGGLMNEQFF. The DNA of the CDR3 is TGTGCCAGCAGTGCAGCGGGACAGGGGGGTTTAATGAATGAGCAGTTCTTC.

Points on this clonotype: A read error may account for a junction end that differs from germline. V gene TRBV3-1 combines with J gene TRBJ2-2, with a possible D match to TRBD2 (5 bases). Germline V gene data show CDR1 as LGHDT and CDR2 as YNNKEL (reference sequence). The CDR3 consists of 15 residues. The CDR3 sequence is CAGSQDLRDTGELFF. DNA for the CDR3: TGTGCCGGCAGCCAAGATCTGAGGGACACCGGGGAGCTGTTTTTT.

This clonotype was recorded a few times. The rearrangement links TRBV5-1 to TRBJ2-2; D is uncertain. The CDR3 is 13 amino acids. Germline values: CDR1 SGHRS, CDR2 YFSETQ. V lost 4 bases and J 2 bases, leaving 6 bases between the germline ends. CDR3 DNA sequence: TGCGCCAGCAGCGCCGCCAACACCGGGGAGCTGTTTTTT. This encodes CASSAANTGELFF. Complete variable domain (other parts from reference TRBV5-1 and TRBJ2-2): KAGVTQTPRYLIKTRGQQVTLSCSPISGHRSVSWYQQTPGQGLQFLFEYFSETQRNKGNFPGRFSGRQFSNSRSEMNVSTLELGDSALYLCASSAANTGELFFGEGSRLTVL.

This clonotype has just a few counts. The gene calls are TRBV6-2 or TRBV6-3 and TRBJ2-3; D is uncertain. This CDR3 has 16 amino acids. V gave up 0 bases and J gave up 0 bases, with 10 bases separating them. CDR1 is MNHEY and CDR2 is SVGEGT in the germline V gene. CDR3 DNA: TGTGCCAGCAGTTACTCGGCAGCAGAGAGCACAGATACGCAGTATTTT. Protein sequence: CASSYSAAESTDTQYF.

This clonotype has a count of ten or more. J is TRBJ2-7 and V is TRBV9; D perhaps matches TRBD1 (5 bases). V lost 7 bases to trimming and J lost 1 base, with 12 bases between them. The CDR3 loop spans 13 amino acids. Germline V CDR1 and CDR2: SGDLS, YYNGEE. CDR3 loop: CASGPTGSYEQYF. The CDR3 DNA is TGTGCCAGCGGTCCTACAGGTTCCTACGAGCAGTACTTC.

This clonotype occurred many times. The J gene is TRBJ2-1, the V gene TRBV12-3 or TRBV12-4, with D possibly TRBD2 on 6 matching bases. The length of the CDR3 is 15 residues. V lost 5 bases and J lost 3, with 14 bases in between. The CDR3 nucleotides read TGTGCCAGCAGTGGGGGAGTGGGGGGCTACAATGAGCAGTTCTTC. Its protein is CASSGGVGGYNEQFF.

This clonotype was seen only a few times. The chain couples TRBV19 to TRBJ2-7; D may be TRBD1 or TRBD2 (5 bases each). V lost 5 bases and J 6 bases, leaving 14 bases between the germline ends. This CDR3 has 13 residues. Per the germline V gene, CDR1 is LNHDA and CDR2 is SQIVND (reference sequence). The chain's CDR3 is CASSEGPRSEQYF. The DNA of the CDR3 is TGTGCCAGTAGTGAGGGACCTCGTTCCGAGCAGTACTTC.

This sequence joins TRBV19 and TRBJ1-5; D gene uncertain. Germline V gives CDR1 LNHDA, CDR2 SQIVND (reference sequence). The CDR3 covers 15 residues. V dropped 7 bases and J dropped 1 base, with 14 bases sitting between them. In DNA, the CDR3 is TGTGCCAGTACCCCACTACCGGTGAGCAATCAGCCCCAGCATTTT. Translating gives CASTPLPVSNQPQHF.